These T cell receptor beta chains were read from a single sample in a study of monozygotic twins with inflammatory bowel disease. TCRdb reanalyzed the 5' RACE reads and collapses them to one entry per CDR3 protein, without DNA. Its table records some 200,000 distinct CDR3 sequences. Specimen: blood. Source of these receptors: a human donor with ulcerative colitis or Crohn's disease, or a healthy co-twin of an affected twin (not recorded which). Both conserved end residues are part of each CDR3. Each record gives: V gene, J gene, CDR3 protein.

>TRBV20-1|TRBJ1-2
CSASSRDHGYTF
>TRBV5-1|TRBJ2-2
CASSEEPPTGELFF
>TRBV5-6|TRBJ1-2
CASSMGLGSYTF
>TRBV5-1|TRBJ1-2
CASSLADGGGSGYTF
>TRBV15|TRBJ1-4
CATSRDLGVGEKLFF
>TRBV12-3/TRBV12-4|TRBJ2-3
CASSSSAGGMADTQYF
>TRBV10-3|TRBJ1-4
CAISGAGTGNEKLFF
>TRBV12-3/TRBV12-4|TRBJ1-2
CASSSSYGYTF
>TRBV15|TRBJ2-7
CATSRDGRAFSYEQYF
>TRBV12-3/TRBV12-4|TRBJ1-5
CASSLGGALQPQHF
>TRBV18|TRBJ2-7
CASSPPIWAESYEQYF
>TRBV29-1|TRBJ2-7
CSVGASYEQYF
>TRBV5-1|TRBJ2-2
CASSLVPGELFF
>TRBV24-1|TRBJ2-1
CATSDSAGGLNEQFF
>TRBV7-9|TRBJ2-3
CASSPPTHRTDTQYF
>TRBV12-3/TRBV12-4|TRBJ1-5
CASSLAGQGPNQPQHF
>TRBV2|TRBJ1-6
CASTSNSPLHF
>TRBV7-8|TRBJ2-7
CASSLVWGASYEQYF
>TRBV5-1|TRBJ2-2
CASSLVVSGELFF
>TRBV3-1|TRBJ1-2
CASSQGGDNYGYTF
>TRBV4-1|TRBJ1-1
CASSQDTGEMNTEAFF
>TRBV5-1|TRBJ2-5
CASQPMTGGPQETQYF
>TRBV5-1|TRBJ2-2
CASSLEIGANTGELFF
>TRBV7-8|TRBJ2-3
CASSPLLAGRDTQYF
>TRBV7-7|TRBJ1-6
CASSHADIGSSSYNSPLHF
>TRBV4-2|TRBJ1-6
CASSQGANSPLHF
>TRBV3-1|TRBJ2-1
CASSLYNEQFF
>TRBV10-2|TRBJ2-1
CASNPTSGGAGNEQFF